This record covers a single TCR beta chain. Germline values: CDR1 KGHSH, CDR2 LQKENI. The CDR3 is 16 residues long. V shed 5 bases, J shed 0 bases, and the junction held 4 bases outside the gene matches. TCRdb processed the reads anew with MiXCR; each CDR3 protein has one entry. Of about 680,000 distinct CDR3 sequences detected, around 24% appear once; the ten largest clones hold around 8%. The data originate from a study of T cell repertoires in cytomegalovirus infection. The specimen was CD8+ T cells from PBMCs. The rearrangement joins TRBV18 to TRBJ2-3; TRBD2 agrees at 11 bases. This clonotype was obtained from a human donor in good health (CMV status not recorded). Some clones in this sample may be carry-over from other donors' samples. CDR3 in amino acids: CASSWPSGRSTDTQYF. CDR3 sequence (DNA): TGTGCCAGCTCATGGCCTAGCGGGAGGAGCACAGATACGCAGTATTTT. Together with reference TRBV18 and TRBJ2-3, the CDR3 gives the full variable domain: NAGVMQNPRHLVRRRGQEARLRCSPMKGHSHVYWYRQLPEEGLKFMVYLQKENIIDESGMPKERFSAEFPKEGPSILRIQQVVRGDSAAYFCASSWPSGRSTDTQYFGPGTRLTVL.